There are many counts of the clone carrying this T cell receptor (beta chain). Antigen specificity is unknown. These data come from a study of glioma-infiltrating T cells. Regarding the study as a whole: Tissue and blood shared very few CDR3 sequences.

Amplification of TCR alpha and beta CDR3 regions from RNA used iRepertoire nested multiplex PCR. For one-step reverse transcription and amplification, about 90-450 ng of tissue mRNA or PBMC total RNA was used. TCRdb re-derived calls from the multiplex PCR reads in MiXCR, one entry per CDR3 protein. The sample carries about 200,000 distinct CDR3 sequences, over 30% recorded once. CDR3 length: 13 amino acids. V lost 1 base and J lost 4, with 8 bases in between. Per the germline V gene, CDR1 is SGHVS and CDR2 is FNYEAQ. The sequenced material came from glioma tissue, nonneoplastic brain tissue, or PBMCs (not recorded which). The chain links TRBV7-6 to TRBJ2-7; unclear D gene. This receptor was taken from a human donor with low-grade glioma or glioblastoma, undergoing nonglioma brain surgery, or in good health (not recorded which). The CDR3 DNA reads TGTGCCAGCAGCTTAGTAAGGGAATACGAGCAGTACTTC. Residues: CASSLVREYEQYF.